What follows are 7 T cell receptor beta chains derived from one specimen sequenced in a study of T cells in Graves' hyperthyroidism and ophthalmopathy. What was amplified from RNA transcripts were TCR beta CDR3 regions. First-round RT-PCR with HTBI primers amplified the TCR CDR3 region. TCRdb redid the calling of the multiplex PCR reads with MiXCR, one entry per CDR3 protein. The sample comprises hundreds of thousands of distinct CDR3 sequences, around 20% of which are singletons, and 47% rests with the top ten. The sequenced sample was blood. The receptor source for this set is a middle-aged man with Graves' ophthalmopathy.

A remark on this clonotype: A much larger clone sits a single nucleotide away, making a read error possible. The CDR3 bases are TGTGCCAGCACCCCCCGAACGAGTGAGACCCAGTACTTC. This gives the protein CASTPRTSETQYF. V and J are TRBV27 and TRBJ2-5; no reliable D call. The V gene lost 7 bases and the J gene lost 5 bases, with 14 bases spanning the gap. The germline V gene encodes CDR1 MNHEY and CDR2 SMNVEV (reference sequence). The CDR3 has 13 amino acids.

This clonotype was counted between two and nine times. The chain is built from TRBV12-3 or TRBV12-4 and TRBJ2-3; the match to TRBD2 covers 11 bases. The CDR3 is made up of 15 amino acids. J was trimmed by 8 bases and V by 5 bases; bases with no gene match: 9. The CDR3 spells CASSPYSGGVGTQYF. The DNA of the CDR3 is TGTGCCAGCAGTCCCTATAGCGGGGGGGTAGGTACGCAGTATTTT.

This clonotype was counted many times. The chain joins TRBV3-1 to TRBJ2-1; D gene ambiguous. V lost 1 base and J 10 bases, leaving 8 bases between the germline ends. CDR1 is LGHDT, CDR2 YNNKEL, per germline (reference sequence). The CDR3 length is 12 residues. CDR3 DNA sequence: TGTGCCAGCAGCCAAGGGAGTGGGGAGCAGTTCTTC. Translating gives CASSQGSGEQFF.

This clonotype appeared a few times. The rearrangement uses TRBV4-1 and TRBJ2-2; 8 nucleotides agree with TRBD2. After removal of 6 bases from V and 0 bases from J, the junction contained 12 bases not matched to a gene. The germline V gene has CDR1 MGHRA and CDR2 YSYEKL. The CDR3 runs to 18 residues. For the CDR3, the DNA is TGCGCCAGCAGTTCAGGCCTAGGGACTAGAGCGAACACCGGGGAGCTGTTTTTT. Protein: CASSSGLGTRANTGELFF.

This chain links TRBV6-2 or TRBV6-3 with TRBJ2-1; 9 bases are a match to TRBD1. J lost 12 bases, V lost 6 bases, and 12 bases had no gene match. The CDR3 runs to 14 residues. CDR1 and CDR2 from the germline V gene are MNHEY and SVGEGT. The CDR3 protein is CASREDRGPRAQFF. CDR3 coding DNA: TGTGCCAGCAGGGAGGACAGGGGCCCTAGAGCGCAGTTCTTC.

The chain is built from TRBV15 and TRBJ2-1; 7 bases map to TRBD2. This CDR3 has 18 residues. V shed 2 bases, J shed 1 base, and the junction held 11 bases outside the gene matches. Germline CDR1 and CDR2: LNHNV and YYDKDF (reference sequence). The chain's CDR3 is CATSRFGRSLTSYNEQFF. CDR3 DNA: TGTGCCACCAGCAGATTCGGGAGGTCCTTAACGTCCTACAATGAGCAGTTCTTC.

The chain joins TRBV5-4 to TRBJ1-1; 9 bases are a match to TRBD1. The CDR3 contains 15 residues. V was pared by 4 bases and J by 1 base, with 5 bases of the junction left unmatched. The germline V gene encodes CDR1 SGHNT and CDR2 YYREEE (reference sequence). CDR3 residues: CASSLQGAGNTEAFF. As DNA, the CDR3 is TGTGCCAGCAGCCTACAGGGGGCTGGGAACACTGAAGCTTTCTTT. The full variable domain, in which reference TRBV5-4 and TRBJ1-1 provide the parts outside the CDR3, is ETGVTQSPTHLIKTRGQQVTLRCSSQSGHNTVSWYQQALGQGPQFIFQYYREEENGRGNFPPRFSGLQFPNYSSELNVNALELDDSALYLCASSLQGAGNTEAFFGQGTRLTVV.